This T cell receptor (beta chain) derives from a study of blood T cell repertoires in COVID-19. Some clones are missing from TCRdb's copy, which holds only in-frame ones; the method was immunoSEQ multiplex PCR. The sample shows about 51,000 clones, around 85% of them seen only once. CDR3 size: 12 residues. V gave up 8 bases and J gave up 8 bases; unmatched junction bases: 5. Germline V gene lookup returns CDR1 MNHEY and CDR2 SVGAGI. This sequence originates from a man aged 45 to 65 with acute or convalescent COVID-19. The rearrangement uses TRBV6-5 and TRBJ2-1; 8 nucleotides match TRBD2. Input material: peripheral blood. The CDR3: CASGSGSYEQFF. CDR3 bases: TGTGCCAGCGGAAGCGGGAGCTATGAGCAGTTCTTC.